At least ten counts were recorded for the clone carrying this T cell receptor (beta chain). Its antigen is currently unknown. Amplification of TCR beta CDR3 regions was performed using RNA transcripts as template. Carried out on the TCR CDR3, a first-round RT-PCR used the HTBI primer set. MiXCR was run by TCRdb on the multiplex PCR reads, yielding one entry per CDR3 protein. The sample holds roughly 500,000 distinct CDR3 sequences, 15% to 20% seen once. This sample is drawn from a study of T cells in Graves' hyperthyroidism and ophthalmopathy. Disease lasting under 3 months, a NOSPECS grade of at least 4, and a Clinical Activity Score of at least 3 were features of the ophthalmopathy patients. Together with thyroid ultrasound, orbital computed tomography, serum thyroxine and TRAb, clinical symptoms were used for diagnoses. Study outcomes and limitations: The blood repertoire included most of the expanded thyroid clonotypes above 0.001. In validation, the model predicted ophthalmopathy. These predictions came a median roughly 6.5 months before onset.

Material for sequencing was blood. This TCR was recovered from a woman aged 25 to 45 with Graves' ophthalmopathy.

CDR3 residues: CSVQPGMTNEKLFF. The DNA of the CDR3 is TGCAGCGTGCAACCAGGGATGACTAATGAAAAACTGTTTTTT. The chain combines TRBV29-1 with TRBJ1-4; possible D gene TRBD1, 5 bases. Trimming removed 6 bases at V and 2 bases at J, with 13 bases between. The CDR3 contains 14 residues. The germline V gene has CDR1 SQVTM and CDR2 ANQGSEA.